One and the same sample provided the 32 T cell receptor beta chains below, sequenced in a study of OX40 agonist ivuxolimab in advanced cancers. Some clones are missing from TCRdb's copy, which holds only in-frame ones; the method was immunoSEQ multiplex PCR. This sample carries about 55,000 clones, 75% to 90% of them seen once, and the ten largest clones take roughly 12%. This sample comprised CD4+ or CD8+ T cells sorted from blood, obtained in a trial of the OX40 agonist ivuxolimab. The receptor set was obtained from an adult with an advanced solid tumor such as melanoma, head and neck, liver or kidney cancer.

The chain uses TRBV5-4 and TRBJ2-3; TRBD1 matches 9 bases. CDR1 is SGHNT and CDR2 is YYREEE in the germline V gene (reference sequence). This CDR3 has 14 residues. Trimming took 1 base from V and 4 from J; bases not matched to a gene: 1. CDR3 residues: CASSLWDRADTQYF. The CDR3, as DNA: TGTGCCAGCAGCTTGTGGGACAGGGCAGATACGCAGTATTTT. The full variable domain, in which reference TRBV5-4 and TRBJ2-3 provide the parts outside the CDR3, is ETGVTQSPTHLIKTRGQQVTLRCSSQSGHNTVSWYQQALGQGPQFIFQYYREEENGRGNFPPRFSGLQFPNYSSELNVNALELDDSALYLCASSLWDRADTQYFGPGTRLTVL.

This rearrangement joins TRBV19 to TRBJ1-1; D is undetermined. In germline, CDR1 is LNHDA, CDR2 SQIVND (reference sequence). V lost 6 bases and J 0 bases, leaving 17 bases between the germline ends. This CDR3 spans 16 amino acids. The CDR3 DNA reads TGTGCCAGTAGCCGTCAAACAGAAATATTGAACACTGAAGCTTTCTTT. This codes for CASSRQTEILNTEAFF.

The chain links TRBV5-8 to TRBJ2-4; 11 bases are a match to TRBD2. CDR3 length: 14 amino acids. J lost 3 bases, V lost 6 bases, and 2 bases had no gene match. From germline, CDR1 is SGHTS and CDR2 YDEGEE. The CDR3 DNA sequence: TGTGCCAGCATCGGACTAGCGGGCAAAAACATTCAGTACTTC. It codes for CASIGLAGKNIQYF.

V usage is TRBV28 and J usage is TRBJ1-4; TRBD1 agrees at 10 bases. The CDR3 has 14 amino acids. V lost 8 bases to trimming and J lost 5 bases; unmatched junction nucleotides: 5. Germline values: CDR1 MDHEN, CDR2 SYDVKM. The CDR3 coding sequence is TGTGCCAGCCCCGGGACAGGGGTGAATGAAAAACTGTTTTTT. Translating it yields CASPGTGVNEKLFF.

The V call is TRBV7-2, the J call TRBJ1-2; D is ambiguous. The germline V gene encodes CDR1 SGHTA and CDR2 FQGNSA. This CDR3 is 13 amino acids long. V lost 0 bases and J 2 bases, leaving 4 bases between the germline ends. CDR3 in DNA: TGTGCCAGCAGCTTAGCGACAAACTATGGCTACACCTTC. Protein product: CASSLATNYGYTF.

The chain employs TRBV11-2 and TRBJ1-6; no clear D. Looked up from germline, CDR1 is SGHAT and CDR2 is FQNNGV. There are 14 residues in the CDR3. Trimming removed 3 bases from V and 9 bases from J, with 12 bases in between. The DNA of the CDR3 is TGTGCCAGCAGCTTTGGAGGAGCAGGTTCACCCCTCCACTTT. Its translation: CASSFGGAGSPLHF. The whole variable domain, remainder taken from reference TRBV11-2 and TRBJ1-6, is EAGVAQSPRYKIIEKRQSVAFWCNPISGHATLYWYQQILGQGPKLLIQFQNNGVVDDSQLPKDRFSAERLKGVDSTLKIQPAKLEDSAVYLCASSFGGAGSPLHFGNGTRLTVT.

This chain uses TRBV19 with TRBJ2-7; 8 nucleotides line up with TRBD1. The CDR3 has 16 residues. Germline V gene data show CDR1 as LNHDA and CDR2 as SQIVND (reference sequence). Losses at the gene ends were 5 bases for V and 4 bases for J; bases not matched to a gene: 13. Here the CDR3 DNA reads TGTGCCAGTAGTGTACCTCCCGGGACAGGATCGTACGAGCAGTACTTC. It is translated as CASSVPPGTGSYEQYF.

The CDR3 nucleotides read TGTGCCACCAGCAGAGGGGACTCCTACGAGCAGTACTTC. Translated: CATSRGDSYEQYF. The J gene is TRBJ2-7, the V gene TRBV15; D remains unclear. The CDR3 is made up of 13 amino acids. The V end lost 1 base, the J end lost 0 bases, and 4 bases lay between the germline ends. Looked up from germline, CDR1 is LNHNV and CDR2 is YYDKDF (reference sequence).

This sequence joins TRBV10-3 and TRBJ1-5; no firm D call. The CDR3 sequence is 16 residues long. The V gene lost 0 bases and the J gene lost 5 bases, with 14 bases spanning the gap. Looked up from germline, CDR1 is ENHRY and CDR2 is SYGVKD. CDR3 sequence: CAISESPSEDDQPQHF. The CDR3 nucleotides are TGTGCCATCAGTGAGTCCCCCTCCGAGGACGATCAGCCCCAGCATTTT.

The chain employs TRBV10-3 and TRBJ2-2; D might be TRBD2 (6 bases). Germline V gives CDR1 ENHRY, CDR2 SYGVKD. The CDR3 contains 15 residues. V was cut by 0 bases and J by 5 bases, with 10 bases left in between. CDR3 sequence: CAISESARGTGELFF. CDR3 nucleotide sequence: TGTGCCATCAGTGAGTCGGCTCGGGGGACCGGGGAGCTGTTTTTT.

This chain links TRBV9 with TRBJ2-7; 9 nucleotides align to TRBD2. From germline, CDR1 is SGDLS and CDR2 YYNGEE. The CDR3 has 15 residues. Trimming at V came to 2 bases and at J to 5 bases, leaving 8 bases not matched to a gene. The CDR3 sequence: CASSVLGTSFDEQYF. For the CDR3, the DNA is TGTGCCAGCAGCGTGTTAGGGACTAGCTTCGACGAGCAGTACTTC.

The rearrangement links TRBV11-3 to TRBJ1-1; D gene unclear. V was trimmed by 1 base and J by 0 bases, leaving 3 bases between them. Germline CDR1 and CDR2: SGHNT and YENEEA. The CDR3 has 13 amino acids. For the CDR3, the DNA is TGTGCCAGCAGCTTAGGGGTGAACACTGAAGCTTTCTTT. Translated: CASSLGVNTEAFF. Filled out from reference TRBV11-3 and TRBJ1-1, the complete variable domain reads EAGVVQSPRYKIIEKKQPVAFWCNPISGHNTLYWYLQNLGQGPELLIRYENEEAVDDSQLPKDRFSAERLKGVDSTLKIQPAELGDSAVYLCASSLGVNTEAFFGQGTRLTVV.

The chain couples TRBV10-3 to TRBJ2-1; D might be TRBD2 (6 bases). CDR3 length: 13 residues. Germline V gene sequence: CDR1 ENHRY, CDR2 SYGVKD. V dropped 3 bases and J dropped 6 bases, with 9 bases sitting between them. CDR3 protein: CAISDHGGNEQFF. CDR3 in DNA: TGTGCCATCAGTGACCACGGGGGCAATGAGCAGTTCTTC.

The rearrangement joins TRBV19 to TRBJ1-2; TRBD1 matches 9 bases. CDR1 and CDR2 (germline): LNHDA, SQIVND (reference sequence). With V trimmed by 5 bases and J by 5 bases, 3 bases remained unmatched. The CDR3 length is 13 residues. CDR3 in DNA: TGTGCCAGTAGTGCCGGGACAGGGTATGGCTACACCTTC. Translation: CASSAGTGYGYTF.

This chain uses TRBV7-9 with TRBJ2-1; TRBD1 is a possible D gene (7 bases). Looked up from germline, CDR1 is SEHNR and CDR2 is FQNEAQ (reference sequence). This CDR3 comprises 14 residues. Deletions cut 7 bases from V and 3 bases from J, with 13 bases between. The CDR3 sequence: CASTGGTDYNEQFF. As DNA, the CDR3 is TGTGCCAGCACCGGAGGGACAGACTACAATGAGCAGTTCTTC.

The chain recombines TRBV4-1 with TRBJ2-5; no firm D call. In germline, CDR1 is MGHRA, CDR2 YSYEKL. V was clipped by 1 base and J by 3 bases, with 12 bases between them. This CDR3 is 15 amino acids long. The CDR3 reads CASSQGPVKEETQYF. In DNA form, the CDR3 reads TGCGCCAGCAGCCAAGGGCCAGTGAAGGAAGAGACCCAGTACTTC.

V is TRBV7-8 and J is TRBJ1-6; D remains unclear. Per the germline V gene, CDR1 is SGHVS and CDR2 is FQNEAQ. The V end was cut by 5 bases, the J end by 0 bases, with 11 bases between. This CDR3 region has 16 residues. CDR3 sequence: CASSPRRSSYNSPLHF. The CDR3 DNA reads as TGTGCCAGCAGCCCGAGGAGGAGCTCCTATAATTCACCCCTCCACTTT.

This clone is a singleton in its sample. The V call is TRBV19, the J call TRBJ1-1, with TRBD1 matching 10 bases. The CDR3 consists of 16 residues. V was pared by 5 bases and J by 2 bases, with 8 bases of the junction left unmatched. Germline CDR1 is LNHDA and CDR2 is SQIVND (reference sequence). The CDR3 loop is CASSPRTGGINTEAFF. The DNA of the CDR3 is TGTGCCAGTAGTCCTCGGACAGGGGGGATTAACACTGAAGCTTTCTTT.

The gene calls are TRBV7-3 and TRBJ2-3, with D possibly being TRBD1 (5 bases). The CDR3 extends over 17 amino acids. Between the trimmed V and J ends, which lost 2 bases and 4 bases, there was a span of 19 bases. Per germline, CDR1 SGHTA and CDR2 FQGTGA. CDR3 coding DNA: TGTGCCAGCAGCTTAGGTGGGGCAGTTCGCCGCTCAGATACGCAGTATTTT. This encodes CASSLGGAVRRSDTQYF. Together with reference TRBV7-3 and TRBJ2-3, the CDR3 gives the full variable domain: GAGVSQTPSNKVTEKGKYVELRCDPISGHTALYWYRQSLGQGPEFLIYFQGTGAADDSGLPNDRFFAVRPEGSVSTLKIQRTERGDSAVYLCASSLGGAVRRSDTQYFGPGTRLTVL.

The sample holds a few counts of this clone. The rearrangement uses TRBV19 and TRBJ2-3; either TRBD1 or TRBD2 may fit D (5 bases each). The CDR3 covers 16 residues. V lost 6 bases to trimming and J lost 3 bases, with 19 bases between them. Germline CDR1 reads LNHDA; CDR2 reads SQIVND (reference sequence). CDR3 sequence: CASRSRDPQVTDTQYF. The CDR3 DNA is TGTGCCAGTAGGTCACGGGACCCCCAGGTTACAGATACGCAGTATTTT. Looking up the rest from reference TRBV19 and TRBJ2-3 gives the full variable domain: DGGITQSPKYLFRKEGQNVTLSCEQNLNHDAMYWYRQDPGQGLRLIYYSQIVNDFQKGDIAEGYSVSREKKESFPLTVTSAQKNPTAFYLCASRSRDPQVTDTQYFGPGTRLTVL.

CDR3 bases: TGTGCCAGCAGCTTACCTTTAGCGGCTCAAGAGACCCAGTACTTC. Translated, it gives CASSLPLAAQETQYF. The V and J genes are TRBV7-9 and TRBJ2-5, with D possibly matching TRBD2 (6 bases). Germline-derived CDR1 and CDR2 are SEHNR and FQNEAQ (reference sequence). Trimming shortened V by 2 bases and J by 2 bases, and 12 bases separated the two germline ends. The CDR3 is 15 amino acids.

J is TRBJ2-7 and V is TRBV4-1; D not resolved. V shed 0 bases and J shed 2 bases, with 14 bases lying between them. Germline V CDR1 and CDR2: MGHRA, YSYEKL. The CDR3 covers 16 residues. CDR3 region: CASSQDELPRPYEQYF. Here the CDR3 DNA reads TGCGCCAGCAGCCAAGATGAACTCCCGAGGCCCTACGAGCAGTACTTC.

This chain links TRBV6-6 with TRBJ2-7, with 10 bases aligning to TRBD1. The germline V gene encodes CDR1 MNHNY and CDR2 SVGAGI (reference sequence). The CDR3 sequence is 14 residues long. The V gene end was trimmed by 5 bases and the J gene end by 6 bases; junction bases not matched to a gene: 7. This CDR3 reads CASSDDRGQSEQYF. DNA for the CDR3: TGTGCCAGCAGTGACGACAGGGGGCAAAGCGAGCAGTACTTC.

This clone appeared a few times. The chain joins TRBV28 to TRBJ1-2, with D maybe TRBD1 (6 bases). CDR1 is MDHEN and CDR2 is SYDVKM in the germline V gene. This CDR3 comprises 16 residues. Between the trimmed V and J ends, which lost 6 bases and 1 base, there was a span of 18 bases. As DNA, the CDR3 is TGTGCCAGCAGCCGCCGTCTTGACAGGTTTAACTATGGCTACACCTTC. Residues: CASSRRLDRFNYGYTF.

This chain uses TRBV29-1 with TRBJ1-1; D is perhaps TRBD1 (5 bases). The CDR3 runs 12 residues. The ends were cut back, 1 base at V and 13 bases at J, with 16 bases in the middle. Germline V gene lookup returns CDR1 SQVTM and CDR2 ANQGSEA. This chain's CDR3 is CSVEVRGNWLFF. Here the CDR3 DNA reads TGCAGCGTTGAAGTGAGGGGTAATTGGCTTTTCTTT.

The CDR3 region is CASSQLAGTGGETDTQYF. CDR3 in DNA: TGTGCCAGCAGCCAACTAGCCGGGACAGGGGGCGAAACAGATACGCAGTATTTT. The chain carries TRBV4-2 and TRBJ2-3; 12 bases align to TRBD1. This CDR3 is built from 18 residues. With V trimmed by 2 bases and J by 3 bases, 9 bases remained unmatched. Germline V CDR1 and CDR2: LGHNA, YNFKEQ.

The rearrangement links TRBV27 to TRBJ2-5; D possibly matches TRBD1 or TRBD2 (6 bases each). The DNA end is a closer match to TRBJ2-7, so the J assignment may be wrong. Per germline, CDR1 MNHEY and CDR2 SMNVEV (reference sequence). The CDR3 is 13 residues long. Written as DNA, the CDR3 is TGTGCCAGCAGTCTCCTGGGGGGCCACGAGCAGTACTTC. Translation gives CASSLLGGHEQYF.

The rearrangement links TRBV1 to TRBJ1-2; whether TRBD1, the table's D call, matches the DNA was not checked. TRBV1 is recorded as a pseudogene. This CDR3 contains 14 residues. The CDR3 nucleotides are TGCACCAGCAGCCAAGTTTTCAGGGGCGATGGCTACACCTTC. Translated, it gives CTSSQVFRGDGYTF.

The V gene is TRBV7-9, the J gene TRBJ1-4; possibly TRBD1 for D (5 bases). The ends were cut back, 2 bases at V and 7 bases at J, with 14 bases in the middle. The CDR3 runs to 15 residues. In germline, CDR1 is SEHNR, CDR2 FQNEAQ (reference sequence). CDR3 region: CASSLFGTGGEKLFF. The CDR3 DNA sequence: TGTGCCAGCAGCTTATTCGGGACCGGCGGTGAAAAACTGTTTTTT.

The V gene is TRBV27, the J gene TRBJ2-5, with 9 bases matching TRBD1. The DNA matches TRBJ2-7 better at its end, which makes the J call doubtful. In germline, CDR1 is MNHEY, CDR2 SMNVEV (reference sequence). The CDR3 is 14 residues long. The CDR3 DNA reads as TGTGCCAGCAGTATCACCGGGACAGGGAACGAGCAGTACTTC. This translates into CASSITGTGNEQYF.

The chain recombines TRBV2 with TRBJ2-7; 7 nucleotides match TRBD1. This CDR3 contains 13 residues. Germline values: CDR1 SNHLY, CDR2 FYNNEI. Trimming took 10 bases from V and 0 from J; bases not matched to a gene: 6. For the CDR3, the DNA is TGTGCCACCGGGGACAGTGCCTCCTACGAGCAGTACTTC. This codes for CATGDSASYEQYF.

In regard to this clone: This same CDR3 is encoded by further DNA sequences in the sample. This chain uses TRBV27 with TRBJ1-5, with a weak D call TRBD1 (6 bases). CDR1 is MNHEY and CDR2 is SMNVEV in the germline V gene (reference sequence). V was trimmed by 3 bases and J by 4 bases, leaving 10 bases between them. The CDR3 runs 14 residues. The CDR3 DNA is TGTGCCAGCAGTTTGGTAGGGGGGAATCAGCCCCAGCATTTT. This encodes CASSLVGGNQPQHF.